This TCR beta chain was found in a study of CXCR3-negative and CXCR3-positive naive CD8 T cells. This CDR3 has 16 residues. CDR1 is SNHLY, CDR2 FYNNEI, per germline. Comment on this clonotype: The antigen is unknown.

The libraries of TRB cDNA were constructed through 5' RACE using UMI labels. No DNA is given; TCRdb re-called the 5' RACE reads and lists each CDR3 protein once. The table lists some 8,200 distinct CDR3 sequences. Study findings and constraints: For CXCR3-positive naive cells, TRB CDR3s were more hydrophobic than those of CXCR3-negative naive cells. CXCR3 expression dropped partially after cryopreservation, and most assays relied on fresh PBMCs.

The sorting of each CD8+ T cell subset was done in triplicate, at over 250,000 cells each. The chain employs TRBV2 and TRBJ1-5; TCRdb names TRBD1, which stays unverified in the absence of DNA. The TCR sequence derives from a human donor in good health. Some clones in this sample may be carry-over from other donors' samples. Sequencing used naive CXCR3- CD8+ T cells from blood. As to subset: CD45RO-CCR7+CD27+CD95- naive CD8+ T cells lacking CXCR3 (TNR3-). CDR3 region: CASSDPGQPSNQPQHF.